This TCR beta chain was profiled in a study of shared clonotypes between healthy human individuals. Study in general: CD4 naive and memory got three plates each, CD8 naive two, CD8 memory one. Broader study findings: About 5.2% was the fraction of naive CD4 clonotypes found shared across several donors.

On this clone: Its antigen remains unknown. In the same sample, other DNA sequences code for this CDR3.

The CDR3 loop spans 14 amino acids. Germline V lookup: CDR1 MNHEY, CDR2 SMNVEV (reference sequence). V was pared by 3 bases and J by 2 bases, with 8 bases between. Profiling relied on immunoSEQ multiplex PCR, and the TCRdb table lists in-frame clones only, not all of them. Counted here are approximately 620,000 clones, around 97% occurring once; the ten biggest clones make up 0.057%. The V gene is TRBV27, the J gene TRBJ1-5, with TRBD1 as a possible D gene (5 bases). The sequence derives from a woman in her thirties in good health. Sequenced material: naive CD4+ T cells sorted from blood. Subset here: CD45RA+ positively selected. The chain's CDR3 is CASSFRGGNQPQHF. DNA of the CDR3: TGTGCCAGCAGTTTCCGAGGGGGCAATCAGCCCCAGCATTTT.